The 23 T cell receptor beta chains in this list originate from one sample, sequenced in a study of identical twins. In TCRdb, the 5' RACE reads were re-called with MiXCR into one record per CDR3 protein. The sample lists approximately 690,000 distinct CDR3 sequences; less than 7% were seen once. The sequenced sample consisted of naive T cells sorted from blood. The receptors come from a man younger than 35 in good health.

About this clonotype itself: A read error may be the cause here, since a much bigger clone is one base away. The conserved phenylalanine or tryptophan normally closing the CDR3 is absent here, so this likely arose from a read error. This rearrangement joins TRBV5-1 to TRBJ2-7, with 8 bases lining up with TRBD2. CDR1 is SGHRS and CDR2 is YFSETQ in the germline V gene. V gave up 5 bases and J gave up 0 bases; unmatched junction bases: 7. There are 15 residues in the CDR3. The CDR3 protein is CASSPSGLSSYEQYI. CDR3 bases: TGCGCCAGCAGTCCTAGCGGGCTGAGCTCCTACGAGCAGTACATC.

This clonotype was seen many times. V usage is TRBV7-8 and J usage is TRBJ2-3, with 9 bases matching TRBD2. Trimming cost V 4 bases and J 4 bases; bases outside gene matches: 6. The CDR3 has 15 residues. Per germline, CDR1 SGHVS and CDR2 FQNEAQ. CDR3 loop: CASSSVAGVPDTQYF. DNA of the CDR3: TGTGCCAGCAGCTCTGTAGCGGGAGTCCCAGATACGCAGTATTTT.

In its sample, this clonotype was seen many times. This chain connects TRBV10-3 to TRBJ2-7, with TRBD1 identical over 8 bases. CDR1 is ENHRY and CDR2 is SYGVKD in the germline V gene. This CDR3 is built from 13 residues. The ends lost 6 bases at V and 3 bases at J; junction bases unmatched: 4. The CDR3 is CAISLQGVYEQYF. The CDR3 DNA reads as TGTGCCATCAGCCTACAGGGGGTCTACGAGCAGTACTTC.

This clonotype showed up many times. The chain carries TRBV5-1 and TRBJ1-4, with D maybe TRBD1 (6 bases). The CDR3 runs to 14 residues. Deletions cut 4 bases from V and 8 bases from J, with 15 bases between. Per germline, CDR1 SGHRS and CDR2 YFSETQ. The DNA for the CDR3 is TGCGCCAGCAGCGGGGACATGCGGAACGAAAAACTGTTTTTT. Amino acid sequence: CASSGDMRNEKLFF.

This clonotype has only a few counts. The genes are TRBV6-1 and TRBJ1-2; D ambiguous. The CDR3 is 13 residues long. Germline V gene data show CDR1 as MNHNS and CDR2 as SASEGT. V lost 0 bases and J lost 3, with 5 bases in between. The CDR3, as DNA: TGTGCCAGCAGTGAAGCGTTATACTATGGCTACACCTTC. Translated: CASSEALYYGYTF.

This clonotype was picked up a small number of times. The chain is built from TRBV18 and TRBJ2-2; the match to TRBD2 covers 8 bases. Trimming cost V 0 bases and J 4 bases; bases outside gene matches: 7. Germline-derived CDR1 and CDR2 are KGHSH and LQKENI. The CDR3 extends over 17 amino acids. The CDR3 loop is CASSPPVLAASTGELFF. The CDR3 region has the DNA TGTGCCAGCTCACCACCGGTACTAGCGGCGTCCACCGGGGAGCTGTTTTTT.

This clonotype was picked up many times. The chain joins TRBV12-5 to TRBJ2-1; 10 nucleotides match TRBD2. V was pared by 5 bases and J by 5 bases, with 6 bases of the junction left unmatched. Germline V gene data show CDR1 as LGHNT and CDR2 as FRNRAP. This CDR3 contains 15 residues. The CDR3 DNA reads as TGTGCTAGTGGTGGACTAGCGGCAGCAAACAATGAGCAGTTCTTC. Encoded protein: CASGGLAAANNEQFF.

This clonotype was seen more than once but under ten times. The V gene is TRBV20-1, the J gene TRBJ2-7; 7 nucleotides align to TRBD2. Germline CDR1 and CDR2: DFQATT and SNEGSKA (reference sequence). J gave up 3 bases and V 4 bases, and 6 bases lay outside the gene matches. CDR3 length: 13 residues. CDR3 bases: TGCAGTGCTATCCGACTAGCAGGCTACGAGCAGTACTTC. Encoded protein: CSAIRLAGYEQYF.

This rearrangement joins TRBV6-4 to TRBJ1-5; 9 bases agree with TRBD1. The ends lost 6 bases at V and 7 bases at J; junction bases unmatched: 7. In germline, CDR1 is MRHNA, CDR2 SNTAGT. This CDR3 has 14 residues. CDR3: CASSARQGDQPQHF. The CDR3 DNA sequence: TGTGCCAGCAGCGCCCGACAGGGGGACCAGCCCCAGCATTTT.

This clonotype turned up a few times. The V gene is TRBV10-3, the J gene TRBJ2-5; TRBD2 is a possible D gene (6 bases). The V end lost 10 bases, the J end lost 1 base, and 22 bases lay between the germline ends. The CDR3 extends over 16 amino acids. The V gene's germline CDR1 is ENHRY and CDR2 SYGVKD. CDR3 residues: CATWSGGTKFQETQYF. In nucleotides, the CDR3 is TGTGCCACCTGGAGTGGGGGGACGAAATTCCAAGAGACCCAGTACTTC.

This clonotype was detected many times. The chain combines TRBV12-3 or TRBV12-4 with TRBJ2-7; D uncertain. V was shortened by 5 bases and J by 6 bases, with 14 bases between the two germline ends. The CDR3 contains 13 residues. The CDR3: CASSPSMGGEQYF. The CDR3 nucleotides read TGTGCCAGCAGTCCCTCTATGGGCGGCGAGCAGTACTTC.

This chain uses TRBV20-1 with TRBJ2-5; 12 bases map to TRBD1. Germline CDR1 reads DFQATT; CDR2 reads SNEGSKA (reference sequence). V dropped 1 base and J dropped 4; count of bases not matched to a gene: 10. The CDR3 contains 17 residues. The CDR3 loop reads CSARALIRDRGPETQYF. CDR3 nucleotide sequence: TGCAGTGCTAGAGCCCTCATCCGGGACAGGGGGCCAGAGACCCAGTACTTC.

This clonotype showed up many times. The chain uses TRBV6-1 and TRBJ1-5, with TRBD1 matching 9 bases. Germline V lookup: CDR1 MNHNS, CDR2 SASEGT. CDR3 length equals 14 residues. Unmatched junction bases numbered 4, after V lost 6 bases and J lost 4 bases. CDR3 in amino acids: CASRGQGPNQPQHF. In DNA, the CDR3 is TGTGCCAGCAGGGGACAGGGCCCTAATCAGCCCCAGCATTTT.

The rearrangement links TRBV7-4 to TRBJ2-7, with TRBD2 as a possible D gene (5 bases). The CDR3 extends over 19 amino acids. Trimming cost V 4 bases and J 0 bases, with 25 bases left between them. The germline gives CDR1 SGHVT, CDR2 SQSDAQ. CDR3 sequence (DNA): TGTGCCAGCAGCTCCTACCCCCACGGGGAACCCCCACTCTCCTACGAGCAGTACTTC. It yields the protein CASSSYPHGEPPLSYEQYF.

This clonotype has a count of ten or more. For the CDR3, the DNA is TGCAGCGTTGAAGACAGGTACGACTATGGCTACACCTTC. Translation gives CSVEDRYDYGYTF. The chain joins TRBV29-1 to TRBJ1-2; D is undetermined. Trimming took 0 bases from V and 3 from J, leaving 8 bases between them. The CDR3 has 13 amino acids. Germline-derived CDR1 and CDR2 are SQVTM and ANQGSEA.

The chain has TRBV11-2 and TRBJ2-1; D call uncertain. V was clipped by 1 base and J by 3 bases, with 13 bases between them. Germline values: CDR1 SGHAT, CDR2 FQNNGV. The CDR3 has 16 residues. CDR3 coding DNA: TGTGCCAGCAGCTTAGTAACCCAAACCAGCTACAATGAGCAGTTCTTC. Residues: CASSLVTQTSYNEQFF. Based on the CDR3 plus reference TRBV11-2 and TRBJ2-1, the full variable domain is EAGVAQSPRYKIIEKRQSVAFWCNPISGHATLYWYQQILGQGPKLLIQFQNNGVVDDSQLPKDRFSAERLKGVDSTLKIQPAKLEDSAVYLCASSLVTQTSYNEQFFGPGTRLTVL.

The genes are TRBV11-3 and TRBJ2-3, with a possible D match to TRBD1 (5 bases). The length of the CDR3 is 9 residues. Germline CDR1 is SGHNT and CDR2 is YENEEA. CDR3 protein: CPQDATQYF. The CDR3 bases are TGTCCACAGGACGCTACGCAGTATTTT.

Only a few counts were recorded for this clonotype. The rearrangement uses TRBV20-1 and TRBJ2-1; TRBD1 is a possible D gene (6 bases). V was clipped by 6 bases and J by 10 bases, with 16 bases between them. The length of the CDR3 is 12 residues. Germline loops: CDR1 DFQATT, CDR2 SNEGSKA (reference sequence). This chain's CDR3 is CSAKIGGYEQFF. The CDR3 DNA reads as TGCAGTGCGAAAATAGGGGGATACGAGCAGTTCTTC.

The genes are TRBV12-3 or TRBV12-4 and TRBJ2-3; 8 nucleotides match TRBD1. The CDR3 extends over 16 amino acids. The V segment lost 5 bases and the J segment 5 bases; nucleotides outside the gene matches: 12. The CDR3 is CASSIRPGGALDTQYF. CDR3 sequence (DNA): TGTGCCAGCAGTATTCGTCCAGGGGGCGCGTTAGATACGCAGTATTTT.

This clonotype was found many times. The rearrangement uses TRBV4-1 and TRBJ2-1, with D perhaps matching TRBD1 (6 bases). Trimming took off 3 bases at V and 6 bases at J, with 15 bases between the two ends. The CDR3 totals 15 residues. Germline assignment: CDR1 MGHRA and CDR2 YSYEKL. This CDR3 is CASSQEDSQGNEQFF. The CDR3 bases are TGCGCCAGCAGCCAGGAGGACAGCCAGGGCAATGAGCAGTTCTTC.

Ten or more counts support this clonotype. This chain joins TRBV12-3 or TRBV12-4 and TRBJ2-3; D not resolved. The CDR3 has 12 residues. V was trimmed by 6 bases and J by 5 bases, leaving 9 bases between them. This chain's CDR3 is CASRRSLDTQYF. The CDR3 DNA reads TGTGCCAGCAGGAGATCACTAGATACGCAGTATTTT.

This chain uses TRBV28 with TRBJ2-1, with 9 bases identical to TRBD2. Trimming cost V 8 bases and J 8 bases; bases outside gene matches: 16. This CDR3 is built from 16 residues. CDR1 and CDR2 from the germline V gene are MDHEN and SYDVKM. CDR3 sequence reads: CASARLAEAGIHEQFF. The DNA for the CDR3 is TGTGCCAGCGCCAGACTAGCGGAGGCAGGAATTCATGAGCAGTTCTTC.

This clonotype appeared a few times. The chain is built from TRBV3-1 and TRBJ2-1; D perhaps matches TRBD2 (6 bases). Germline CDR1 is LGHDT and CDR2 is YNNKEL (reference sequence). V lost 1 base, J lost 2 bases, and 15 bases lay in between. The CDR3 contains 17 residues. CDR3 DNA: TGTGCCAGCAGCCAAGGGGTTGTCGGACTACCCTACAATGAGCAGTTCTTC. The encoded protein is CASSQGVVGLPYNEQFF.